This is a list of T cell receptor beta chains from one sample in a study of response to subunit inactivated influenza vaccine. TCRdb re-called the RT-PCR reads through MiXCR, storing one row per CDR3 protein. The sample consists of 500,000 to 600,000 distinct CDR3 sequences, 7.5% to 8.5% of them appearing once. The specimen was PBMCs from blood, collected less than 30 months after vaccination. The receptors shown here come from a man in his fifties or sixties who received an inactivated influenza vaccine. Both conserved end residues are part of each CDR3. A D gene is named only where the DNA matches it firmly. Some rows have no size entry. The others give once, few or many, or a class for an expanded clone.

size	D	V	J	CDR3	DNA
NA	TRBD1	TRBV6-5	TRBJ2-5	CASSYGPRGTGEYF	TGTGCCAGCAGTTACGGGCCCCGAGGGACAGGGGAATACTTC
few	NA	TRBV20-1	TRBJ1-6	CSARLSYNSPLHF	TGCAGTGCTAGACTTTCCTATAATTCACCCCTCCACTTT
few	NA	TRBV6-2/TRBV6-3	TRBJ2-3	CASGSFPDTQYF	TGTGCCAGCGGGAGTTTCCCAGATACGCAGTATTTT
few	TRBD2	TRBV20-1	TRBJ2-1	CSAPRPVAGYNEQFF	TGCAGTGCCCCCCGCCCGGTAGCGGGCTACAATGAGCAGTTCTTC
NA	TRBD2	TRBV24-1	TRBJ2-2	CATSGTSGIFGELFF	TGTGCCACCAGTGGGACTAGCGGGATTTTCGGGGAGCTGTTTTTT
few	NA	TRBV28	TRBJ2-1	CASSRGKGQFF	TGTGCCAGCAGTAGAGGGAAGGGGCAGTTCTTC
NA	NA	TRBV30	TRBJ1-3	CAWSGGNTIYF	TGTGCCTGGAGTGGGGGAAACACCATATATTTT
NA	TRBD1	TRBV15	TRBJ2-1	CATSRGGAGTGFVEQFF	TGTGCCACCAGCAGAGGGGGAGCCGGGACAGGGTTCGTTGAGCAGTTCTTC
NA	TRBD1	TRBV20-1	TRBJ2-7	CSARPINRGPYEQYF	TGCAGTGCTAGACCAATCAACAGGGGGCCCTACGAGCAGTACTTC
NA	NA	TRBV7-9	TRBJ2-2	CASSPYLANTGELFF	TGTGCCAGCAGCCCCTACTTAGCGAACACCGGGGAGCTGTTTTTT
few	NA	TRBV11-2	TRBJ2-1	CASSLVHWGQLSYNEQFF	TGTGCCAGCAGCTTAGTTCATTGGGGACAACTATCCTACAATGAGCAGTTCTTC
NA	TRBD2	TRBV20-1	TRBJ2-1	CSARGIPGGGSYNEQFF	TGCAGTGCTAGAGGCATACCGGGGGGGGGATCCTACAATGAGCAGTTCTTC
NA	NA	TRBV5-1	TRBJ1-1	CASSSGQLYEAFF	TGCGCCAGCAGCTCAGGACAGCTCTATGAAGCTTTCTTT